The T cell receptor (beta chain) described here comes from a study of blood T cell repertoires in COVID-19. Study details: T cells, B-cell-depleted T cells, or PBMCs supplied cDNA or gDNA.

As handled by the study authors: Amplification of reference gene primers provided the estimated nucleated cell counts. Sequenced by immunoSEQ multiplex PCR; TCRdb stores in-frame clones only, minus some. Clonal size and the V and J genes are those of that table, whereas D and trimming came from the DNA. The sample records about 46,000 clones, over 70% being singletons. Trimming cost V 8 bases and J 1 base; bases outside gene matches: 8. Germline CDR1 is SNHLY and CDR2 is FYNNEI. This CDR3 has 15 amino acids. Specimen: peripheral blood. The origin of this receptor is a human donor in a cohort sampled during active COVID-19. V is TRBV2 and J is TRBJ2-1; 7 bases are shared with TRBD1. CDR3 nucleotides: TGTGCCAGCTCCCACCGGGACAGTTCCTACAATGAGCAGTTCTTC. Protein sequence: CASSHRDSSYNEQFF.